This T cell receptor (beta chain) was obtained from a study of molecular identifiers for immune sequencing clone quantification. TCRdb independently ran MiXCR on the PCR reads; one entry per CDR3 protein. The sample lists hundreds of thousands of distinct CDR3 sequences, about 25% occurring once. CDR1 and CDR2 from the germline V gene are MNHEY and SMNVEV (reference sequence). This CDR3 comprises 16 residues. Between the trimmed V and J ends, which lost 5 bases and 0 bases, there was a span of 17 bases. A remark on this clonotype: Its antigen is unidentified.

Findings and caveats of the study: Under 1% of molecules in naive cells, but over 98% of effector molecules, belonged to clones above 20 RNA copies.

This sequence joins TRBV27 and TRBJ2-7, with D uncertain. This sequence originates from a human donor in good health. Some libraries in this study had Jurkat cell RNA spiked in. The specimen was naive CD8+ T cells from blood, with Jurkat cell RNA spiked in. Stated subset: FACS-sorted CD8+CD4-CCR7+CD45RA+ naive T cells. The CDR3 bases are TGTGCCAGCAGTCCTGACGCAGCCCGGAGCTCCTACGAGCAGTACTTC. Protein: CASSPDAARSSYEQYF.